Below, one T cell receptor (beta chain) is given with its context. The data stem from a study of blood T cell repertoires in COVID-19. Study-level information: Acute and convalescent COVID-19 specimens originated in the United States, Italy and Spain. Nucleic acid was either cDNA or gDNA, and it came from T cells, B-cell-depleted T cells, or PBMCs.

Original analysis: Scientists estimated how many nucleated cells there were by amplifying reference gene primers. Produced via immunoSEQ multiplex PCR; TCRdb's table is partial and in-frame only. That table supplies the V and J calls and clone size; D and trimming were determined from the DNA. Here the sample spans some 150,000 clones, 80% to 90% being singletons. With 1 base removed from V and 3 bases from J, the gap between germline ends came to 10 bases. This CDR3 contains 15 residues. The germline CDR1 and CDR2 sequences are SGHDT and YYEEEE. Sequences were obtained from peripheral blood. This rearrangement joins TRBV5-6 to TRBJ1-4, with no clear D. This clonotype was obtained from a man between 65 and 79 years old with acute or convalescent COVID-19. This CDR3 reads CASSLRGLPNEKLFF. The CDR3 DNA reads TGTGCCAGCAGCTTGCGGGGTCTACCTAATGAAAAACTGTTTTTT.